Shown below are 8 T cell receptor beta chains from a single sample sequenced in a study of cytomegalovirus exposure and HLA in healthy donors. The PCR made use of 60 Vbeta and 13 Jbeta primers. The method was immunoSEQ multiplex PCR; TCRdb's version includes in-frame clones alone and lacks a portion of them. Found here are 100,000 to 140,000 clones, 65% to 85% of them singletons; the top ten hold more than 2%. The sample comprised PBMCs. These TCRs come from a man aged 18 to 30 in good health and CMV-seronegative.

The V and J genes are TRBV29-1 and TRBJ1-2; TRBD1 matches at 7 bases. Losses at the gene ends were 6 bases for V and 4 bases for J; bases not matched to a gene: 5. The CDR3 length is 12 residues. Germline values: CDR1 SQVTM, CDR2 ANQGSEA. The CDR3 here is CSVLTGSYGYTF. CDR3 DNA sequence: TGCAGCGTATTGACAGGGAGCTATGGCTACACCTTC.

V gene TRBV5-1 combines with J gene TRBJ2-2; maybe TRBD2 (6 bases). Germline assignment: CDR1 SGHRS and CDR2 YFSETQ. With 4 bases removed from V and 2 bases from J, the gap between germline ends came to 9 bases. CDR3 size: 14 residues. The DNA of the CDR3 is TGCGCCAGCAGCCCCGGGACTAACACCGGGGAGCTGTTTTTT. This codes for CASSPGTNTGELFF.

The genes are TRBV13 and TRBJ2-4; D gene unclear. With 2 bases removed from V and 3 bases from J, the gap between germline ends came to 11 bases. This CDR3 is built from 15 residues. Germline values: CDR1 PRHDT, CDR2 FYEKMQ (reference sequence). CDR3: CASSLWSPGKNIQYF. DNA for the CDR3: TGTGCCAGCAGCTTATGGTCTCCGGGCAAAAACATTCAGTACTTC. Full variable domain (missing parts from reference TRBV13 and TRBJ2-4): AAGVIQSPRHLIKEKRETATLKCYPIPRHDTVYWYQQGPGQDPQFLISFYEKMQSDKGSIPDRFSAQQFSDYHSELNMSSLELGDSALYFCASSLWSPGKNIQYFGAGTRLSVL.

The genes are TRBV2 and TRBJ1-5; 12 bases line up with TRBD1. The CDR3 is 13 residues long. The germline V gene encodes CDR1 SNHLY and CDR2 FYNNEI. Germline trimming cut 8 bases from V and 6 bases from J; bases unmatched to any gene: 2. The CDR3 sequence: CASGDRGLQPQHF. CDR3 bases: TGTGCCAGCGGGGACAGGGGGCTTCAGCCCCAGCATTTT.

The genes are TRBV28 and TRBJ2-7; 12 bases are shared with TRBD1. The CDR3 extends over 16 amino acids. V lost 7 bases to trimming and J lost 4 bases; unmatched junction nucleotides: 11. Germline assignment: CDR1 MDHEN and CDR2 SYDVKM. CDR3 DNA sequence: TGTGCCAGCACCCCTGGGACAGGGGGCTTCGTTTACGAGCAGTACTTC. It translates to CASTPGTGGFVYEQYF.

CDR3 in amino acids: CASRLWVAAENTEAFF. The CDR3 DNA follows: TGTGCCAGCAGGCTCTGGGTCGCGGCAGAGAACACTGAAGCTTTCTTT. V and J are TRBV6-6 and TRBJ1-1; D is ambiguous. Looked up from germline, CDR1 is MNHNY and CDR2 is SVGAGI (reference sequence). This CDR3 is 16 amino acids long. Trimming cost V 6 bases and J 1 base, with 18 bases left between them.

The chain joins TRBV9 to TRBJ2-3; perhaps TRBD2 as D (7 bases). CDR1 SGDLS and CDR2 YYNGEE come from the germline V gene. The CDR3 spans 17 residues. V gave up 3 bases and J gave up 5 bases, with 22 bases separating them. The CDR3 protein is CASSETPVGGPVDTQYF. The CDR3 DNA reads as TGTGCCAGCAGCGAGACCCCTGTGGGGGGGCCAGTAGATACGCAGTATTTT.

DNA for the CDR3: TGTGCCACCAGCGGCGGGGGACATATGAACACTGAAGCTTTCTTT. It encodes CATSGGGHMNTEAFF. The chain joins TRBV15 to TRBJ1-1, with D tentatively TRBD1 (6 bases). Germline V gene lookup returns CDR1 LNHNV and CDR2 YYDKDF (reference sequence). This CDR3 contains 15 residues. V lost 5 bases, J lost 0 bases, and 13 bases lay in between. The complete variable domain, with remaining parts taken from reference TRBV15 and TRBJ1-1, reads DAMVIQNPRYQVTQFGKPVTLSCSQTLNHNVMYWYQQKSSQAPKLLFHYYDKDFNNEADTPDNFQSRRPNTSFCFLDIRSPGLGDTAMYLCATSGGGHMNTEAFFGQGTRLTVV.